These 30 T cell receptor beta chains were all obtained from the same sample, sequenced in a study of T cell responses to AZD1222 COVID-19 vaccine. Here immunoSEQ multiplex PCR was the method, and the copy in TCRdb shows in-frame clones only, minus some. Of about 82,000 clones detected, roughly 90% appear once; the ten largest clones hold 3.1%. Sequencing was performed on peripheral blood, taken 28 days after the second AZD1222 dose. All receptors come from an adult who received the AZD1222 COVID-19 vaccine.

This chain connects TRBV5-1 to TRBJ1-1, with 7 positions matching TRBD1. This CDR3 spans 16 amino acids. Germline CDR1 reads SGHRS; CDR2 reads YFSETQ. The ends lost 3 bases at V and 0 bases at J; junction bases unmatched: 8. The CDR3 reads CASSSFPGQMNTEAFF. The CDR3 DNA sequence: TGCGCCAGCAGCTCATTTCCGGGACAGATGAACACTGAAGCTTTCTTT.

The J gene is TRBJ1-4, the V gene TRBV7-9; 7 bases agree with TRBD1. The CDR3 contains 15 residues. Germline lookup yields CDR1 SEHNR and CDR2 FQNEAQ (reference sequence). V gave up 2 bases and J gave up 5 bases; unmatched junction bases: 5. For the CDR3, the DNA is TGTGCCAGCAGCTTAACCGGGACAGAGAATGAAAAACTGTTTTTT. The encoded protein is CASSLTGTENEKLFF.

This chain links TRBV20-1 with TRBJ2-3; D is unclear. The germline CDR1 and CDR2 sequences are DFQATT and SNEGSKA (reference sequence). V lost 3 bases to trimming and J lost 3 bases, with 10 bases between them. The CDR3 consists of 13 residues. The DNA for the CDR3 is TGCAGTGCTAGTTTAACAAATACAGATACGCAGTATTTT. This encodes CSASLTNTDTQYF.

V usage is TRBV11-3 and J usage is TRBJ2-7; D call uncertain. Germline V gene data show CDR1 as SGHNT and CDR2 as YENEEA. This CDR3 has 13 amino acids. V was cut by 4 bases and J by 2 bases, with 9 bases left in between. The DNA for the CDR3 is TGTGCCAGCAGCTCCGGATGGACCTACGAGCAGTACTTC. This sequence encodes CASSSGWTYEQYF.

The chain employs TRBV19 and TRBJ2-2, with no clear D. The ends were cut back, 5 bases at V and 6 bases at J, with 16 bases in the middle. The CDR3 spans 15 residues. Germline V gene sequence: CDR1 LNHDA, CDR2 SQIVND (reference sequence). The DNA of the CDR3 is TGTGCCAGTAGTCCCTCGGGTGGTTACCCCGGGGAGCTGTTTTTT. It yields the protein CASSPSGGYPGELFF.

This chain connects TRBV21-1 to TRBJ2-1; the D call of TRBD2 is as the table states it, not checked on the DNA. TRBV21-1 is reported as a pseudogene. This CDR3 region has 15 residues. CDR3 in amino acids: CASSHLAGDMGEQFF. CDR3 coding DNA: TGTGCCAGCAGCCACCTAGCGGGGGACATGGGTGAGCAGTTCTTC.

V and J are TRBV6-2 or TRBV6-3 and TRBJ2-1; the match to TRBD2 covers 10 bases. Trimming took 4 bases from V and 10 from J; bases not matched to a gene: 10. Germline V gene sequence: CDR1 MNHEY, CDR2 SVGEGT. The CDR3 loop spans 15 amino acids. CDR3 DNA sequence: TGTGCCAGCAGTTCTACTAGCGGGGCCTCCAAGGAGCAGTTCTTC. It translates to CASSSTSGASKEQFF.

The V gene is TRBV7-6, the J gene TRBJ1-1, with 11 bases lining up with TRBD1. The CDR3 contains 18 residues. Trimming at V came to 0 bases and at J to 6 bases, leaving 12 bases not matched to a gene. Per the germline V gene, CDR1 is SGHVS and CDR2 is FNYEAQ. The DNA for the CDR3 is TGTGCCAGCAGCTTAGCAGGGACAGGGGGTACCGCTTCTTCTGAAGCTTTCTTT. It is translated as CASSLAGTGGTASSEAFF.

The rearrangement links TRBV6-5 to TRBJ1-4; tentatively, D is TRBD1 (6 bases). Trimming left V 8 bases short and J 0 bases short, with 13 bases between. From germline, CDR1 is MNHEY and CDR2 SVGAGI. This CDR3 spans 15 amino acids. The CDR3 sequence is CASSQGKSTNEKLFF. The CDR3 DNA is TGTGCCAGCTCGCAGGGGAAGTCAACTAATGAAAAACTGTTTTTT.

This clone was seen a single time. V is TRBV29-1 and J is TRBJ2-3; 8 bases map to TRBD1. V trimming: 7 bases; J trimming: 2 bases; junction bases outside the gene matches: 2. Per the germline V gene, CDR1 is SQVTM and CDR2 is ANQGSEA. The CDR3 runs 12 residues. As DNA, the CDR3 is TGCAGCGGGGGACAGGACACAGATACGCAGTATTTT. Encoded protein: CSGGQDTDTQYF.

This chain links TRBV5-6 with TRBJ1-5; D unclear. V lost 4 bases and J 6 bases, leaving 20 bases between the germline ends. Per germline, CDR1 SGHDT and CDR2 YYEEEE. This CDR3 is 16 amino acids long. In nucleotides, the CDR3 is TGTGCCAGCAGCCTTTGGGGTCATGAGGGTCGTCAGCCCCAGCATTTT. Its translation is CASSLWGHEGRQPQHF.

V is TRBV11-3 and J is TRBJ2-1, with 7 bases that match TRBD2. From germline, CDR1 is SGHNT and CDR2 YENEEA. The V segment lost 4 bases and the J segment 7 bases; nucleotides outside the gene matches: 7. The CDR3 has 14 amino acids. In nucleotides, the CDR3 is TGTGCCAGCAGCTCACGGGACTATACTAATGAGCAGTTCTTC. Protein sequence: CASSSRDYTNEQFF.

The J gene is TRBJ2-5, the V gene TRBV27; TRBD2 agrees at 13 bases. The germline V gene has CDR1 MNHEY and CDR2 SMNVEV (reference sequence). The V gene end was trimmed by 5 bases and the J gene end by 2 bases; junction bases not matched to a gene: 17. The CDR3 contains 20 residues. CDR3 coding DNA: TGTGCCAGCAGTCCCTTCCGGGGGCGACTAGCGGGGGGCCTTCAAGAGACCCAGTACTTC. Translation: CASSPFRGRLAGGLQETQYF.

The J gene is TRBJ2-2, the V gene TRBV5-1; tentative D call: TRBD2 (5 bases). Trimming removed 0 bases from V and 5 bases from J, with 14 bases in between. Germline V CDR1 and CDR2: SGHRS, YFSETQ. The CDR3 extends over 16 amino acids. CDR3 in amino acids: CASSLGGNRVTGELFF. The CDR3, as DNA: TGCGCCAGCAGCTTGGGAGGGAATCGGGTGACCGGGGAGCTGTTTTTT. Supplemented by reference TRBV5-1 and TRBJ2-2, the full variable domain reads KAGVTQTPRYLIKTRGQQVTLSCSPISGHRSVSWYQQTPGQGLQFLFEYFSETQRNKGNFPGRFSGRQFSNSRSEMNVSTLELGDSALYLCASSLGGNRVTGELFFGEGSRLTVL.

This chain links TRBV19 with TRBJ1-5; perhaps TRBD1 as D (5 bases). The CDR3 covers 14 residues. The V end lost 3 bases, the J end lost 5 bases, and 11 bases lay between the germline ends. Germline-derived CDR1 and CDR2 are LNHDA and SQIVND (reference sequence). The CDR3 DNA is TGTGCCAGTAGTATCTTTTGGGGGGATCAGCCCCAGCATTTT. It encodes CASSIFWGDQPQHF.

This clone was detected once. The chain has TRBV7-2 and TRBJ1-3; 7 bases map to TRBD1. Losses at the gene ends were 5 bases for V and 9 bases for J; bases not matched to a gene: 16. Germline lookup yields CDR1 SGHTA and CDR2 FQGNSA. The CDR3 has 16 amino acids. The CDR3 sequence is CASSGPTGGGRGTIYF. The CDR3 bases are TGTGCCAGCAGCGGACCCACAGGAGGGGGCAGAGGCACCATATATTTT.

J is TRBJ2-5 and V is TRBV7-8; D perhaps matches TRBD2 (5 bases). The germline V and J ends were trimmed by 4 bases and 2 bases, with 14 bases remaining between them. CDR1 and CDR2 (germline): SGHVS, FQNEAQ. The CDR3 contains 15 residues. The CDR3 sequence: CASSSLRTRQETQYF. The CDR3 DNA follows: TGTGCCAGCAGCTCGCTCCGCACTAGACAAGAGACCCAGTACTTC.

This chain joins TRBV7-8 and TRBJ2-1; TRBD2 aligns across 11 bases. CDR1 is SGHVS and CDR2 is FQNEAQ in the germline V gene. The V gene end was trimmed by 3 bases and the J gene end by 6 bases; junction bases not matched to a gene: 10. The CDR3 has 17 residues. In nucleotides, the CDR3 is TGTGCCAGCAGCTTCCGACACAGACTAGCGGGACCCAATGAGCAGTTCTTC. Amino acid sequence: CASSFRHRLAGPNEQFF. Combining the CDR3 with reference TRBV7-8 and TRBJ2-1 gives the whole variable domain GAGVSQSPRYKVAKRGQDVALRCDPISGHVSLFWYQQALGQGPEFLTYFQNEAQLDKSGLPSDRFFAERPEGSVSTLKIQRTQQEDSAVYLCASSFRHRLAGPNEQFFGPGTRLTVL.

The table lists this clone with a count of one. CDR3 region: CASSEGTGTYQPQHF. The CDR3, as DNA: TGTGCCAGCAGCGAGGGGACAGGGACGTATCAGCCCCAGCATTTT. This sequence joins TRBV9 and TRBJ1-5; 9 nucleotides agree with TRBD1. Germline loops: CDR1 SGDLS, CDR2 YYNGEE. Unmatched junction bases numbered 6, after V lost 3 bases and J lost 5 bases. This CDR3 has 15 residues.

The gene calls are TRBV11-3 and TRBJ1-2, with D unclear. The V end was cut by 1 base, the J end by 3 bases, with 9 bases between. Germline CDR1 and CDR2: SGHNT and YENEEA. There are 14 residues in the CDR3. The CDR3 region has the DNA TGTGCCAGCAGCTTAGTCGGTGGGGACTATGGCTACACCTTC. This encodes CASSLVGGDYGYTF.

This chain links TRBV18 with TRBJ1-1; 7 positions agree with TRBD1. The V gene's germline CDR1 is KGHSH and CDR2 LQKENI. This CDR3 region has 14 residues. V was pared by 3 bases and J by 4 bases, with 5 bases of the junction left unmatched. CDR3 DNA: TGTGCCAGCTCACCCCAAGACAGGGTCACTGAAGCTTTCTTT. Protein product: CASSPQDRVTEAFF.

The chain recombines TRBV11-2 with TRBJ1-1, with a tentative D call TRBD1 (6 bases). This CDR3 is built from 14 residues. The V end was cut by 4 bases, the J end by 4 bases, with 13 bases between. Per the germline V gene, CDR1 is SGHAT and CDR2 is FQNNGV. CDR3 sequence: CASSSRQGSTEAFF. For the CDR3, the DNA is TGTGCCAGCAGCTCCAGGCAGGGGTCCACTGAAGCTTTCTTT. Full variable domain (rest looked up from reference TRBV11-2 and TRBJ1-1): EAGVAQSPRYKIIEKRQSVAFWCNPISGHATLYWYQQILGQGPKLLIQFQNNGVVDDSQLPKDRFSAERLKGVDSTLKIQPAKLEDSAVYLCASSSRQGSTEAFFGQGTRLTVV.

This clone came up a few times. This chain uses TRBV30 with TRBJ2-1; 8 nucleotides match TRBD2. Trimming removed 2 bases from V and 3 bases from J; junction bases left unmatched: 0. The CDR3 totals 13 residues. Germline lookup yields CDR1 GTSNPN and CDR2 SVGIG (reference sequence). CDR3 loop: CAWSSGGYNEQFF. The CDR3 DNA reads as TGTGCCTGGAGTAGCGGGGGCTACAATGAGCAGTTCTTC.

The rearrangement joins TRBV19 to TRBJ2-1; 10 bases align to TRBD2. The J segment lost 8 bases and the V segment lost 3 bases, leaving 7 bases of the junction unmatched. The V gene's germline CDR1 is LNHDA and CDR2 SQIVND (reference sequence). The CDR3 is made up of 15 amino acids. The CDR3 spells CASSILLAGNDEQFF. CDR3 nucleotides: TGTGCCAGTAGTATTTTACTAGCGGGGAACGATGAGCAGTTCTTC.

The CDR3 DNA reads TGTGCCAGCAGCCCAGTAGCGGGGGGGCTTCGCAATGAGCAGTTCTTC. Amino acid sequence: CASSPVAGGLRNEQFF. The gene calls are TRBV7-2 and TRBJ2-1; 11 bases line up with TRBD2. V lost 5 bases, J lost 6 bases, and 9 bases stayed unmatched. Germline V gene lookup returns CDR1 SGHTA and CDR2 FQGNSA. The length of the CDR3 is 16 residues.

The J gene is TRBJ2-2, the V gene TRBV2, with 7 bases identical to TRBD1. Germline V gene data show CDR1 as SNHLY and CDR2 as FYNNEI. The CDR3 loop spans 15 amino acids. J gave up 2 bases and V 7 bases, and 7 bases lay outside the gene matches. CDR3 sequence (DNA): TGTGCCAGCATAAGACAGGGTGTTAACACCGGGGAGCTGTTTTTT. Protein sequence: CASIRQGVNTGELFF.

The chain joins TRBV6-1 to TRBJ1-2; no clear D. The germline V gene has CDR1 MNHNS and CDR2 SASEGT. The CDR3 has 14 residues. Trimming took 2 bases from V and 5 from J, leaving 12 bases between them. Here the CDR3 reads CASSEQALSYGYTF. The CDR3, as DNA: TGTGCCAGCAGTGAACAGGCACTGTCATATGGCTACACCTTC.

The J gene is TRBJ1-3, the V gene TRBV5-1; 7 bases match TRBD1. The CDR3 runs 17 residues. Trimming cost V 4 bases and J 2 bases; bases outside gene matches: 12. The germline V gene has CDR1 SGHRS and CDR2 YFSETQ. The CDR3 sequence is CASSPRRLTGAGNTIYF. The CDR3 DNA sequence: TGCGCCAGCAGCCCACGGAGACTAACAGGGGCTGGAAACACCATATATTTT.

The CDR3, as DNA: TGTGCCAGCAGGGGACGGAGGTTGAGCTATGGCTACACCTTC. Translation gives CASRGRRLSYGYTF. The V call is TRBV7-9, the J call TRBJ1-2, with a weak D call TRBD1 (5 bases). With 6 bases removed from V and 4 bases from J, the gap between germline ends came to 15 bases. CDR1 is SEHNR, CDR2 FQNEAQ, per germline (reference sequence). This CDR3 region has 14 residues.

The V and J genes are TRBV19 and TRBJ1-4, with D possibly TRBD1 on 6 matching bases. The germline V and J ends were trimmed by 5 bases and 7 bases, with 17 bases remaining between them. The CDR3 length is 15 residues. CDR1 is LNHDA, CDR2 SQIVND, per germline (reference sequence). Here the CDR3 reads CASSFNREIGEKLFF. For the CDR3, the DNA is TGTGCCAGTAGTTTCAACAGGGAGATCGGTGAAAAACTGTTTTTT.